This is a list of T cell receptor beta chains from one sample in a study of blood T cell repertoires in COVID-19. Sequencing was performed with immunoSEQ multiplex PCR; in TCRdb, only in-frame clones are kept and a portion is missing. The sample has about 67,000 clones, about nine tenths seen once. Sample: peripheral blood. Source of these receptors: a man aged 50 to 60 with active COVID-19. CDR3s include the opening cysteine and the closing phenylalanine or tryptophan. The D gene is left open where the match is weak. Size is omitted from some rows. Given values are once, few, many or a class for expanded clones.

>TRBD1|TRBV29-1|NA|TRBJ2-1|15
TGCAGCGCGCACATTGGACAGGGGAGACACAATGAGCAGTTCTTC
CSAHIGQGRHNEQFF
>NA|TRBV18|NA|TRBJ2-3|16
TGTGCCAGCTCACCACTAAGGACGGGGAGCACAGATACGCAGTATTTT
CASSPLRTGSTDTQYF
>NA|TRBV27|NA|TRBJ2-2|13
TGTGCCAGCAGGAGACAGACCTCCGGGGAGCTGTTTTTT
CASRRQTSGELFF
>NA|TRBV28|NA|TRBJ2-2|16
TGTGCCAGCAGTATCCCCAGGGTCTGGAACACCGGGGAGCTGTTTTTT
CASSIPRVWNTGELFF
>TRBD2|TRBV7-2|medium-sized|TRBJ2-7|15
TGTGCCAGCAGCGGATGGACTAGCGGGACCTACGAGCAGTACTTC
CASSGWTSGTYEQYF
>NA|TRBV11-3|NA|TRBJ2-3|13
TGTGCCAGCAGTACTAGTTATGGGGATACGCAGTATTTT
CASSTSYGDTQYF
>NA|TRBV10-1|NA|TRBJ2-7|16
TGCGCCAGCAGTGAGTCGATCATGGGGGGAGCCTACGAGCAGTACTTC
CASSESIMGGAYEQYF
>TRBD2|TRBV4-2|NA|TRBJ2-3|22
TGTGCCAGCAGCCAAGGAGGGAGACTAGCGGGAGTCCAAGTCTCTAGCACAGATACGCAGTATTTT
CASSQGGRLAGVQVSSTDTQYF
>TRBD1|TRBV5-4|few|TRBJ1-5|13
TGTGCCAGCAGCACAGGGGTCCAGGGGCCCCAGCATTTT
CASSTGVQGPQHF
>NA|TRBV15|NA|TRBJ2-4|20
TGTGCCACCAGCAGAGATCATCGAGGTACGCAGCGGGCAGCCAAAAACATTCAGTACTTC
CATSRDHRGTQRAAKNIQYF
>NA|TRBV6-6|NA|TRBJ2-3|15
TGTGCCAGCAGTTACTCGAGGCGGGACACAGATACGCAGTATTTT
CASSYSRRDTDTQYF
>NA|TRBV4-2|NA|TRBJ2-1|14
TGTGCCAGCAGCCAAGACCCTTCTTCGGACTGGGGGTTCTTC
CASSQDPSSDWGFF
>TRBD2|TRBV28|NA|TRBJ2-3|15
TGTGCCAGCAGCTCTAGCGGAGTTCTCACAGATACGCAGTATTTT
CASSSSGVLTDTQYF
>TRBD1|TRBV2|NA|TRBJ2-7|14
TGTGCCAGCGCCGGACAGGGGAAACCCTACGAGCAGTACTTC
CASAGQGKPYEQYF